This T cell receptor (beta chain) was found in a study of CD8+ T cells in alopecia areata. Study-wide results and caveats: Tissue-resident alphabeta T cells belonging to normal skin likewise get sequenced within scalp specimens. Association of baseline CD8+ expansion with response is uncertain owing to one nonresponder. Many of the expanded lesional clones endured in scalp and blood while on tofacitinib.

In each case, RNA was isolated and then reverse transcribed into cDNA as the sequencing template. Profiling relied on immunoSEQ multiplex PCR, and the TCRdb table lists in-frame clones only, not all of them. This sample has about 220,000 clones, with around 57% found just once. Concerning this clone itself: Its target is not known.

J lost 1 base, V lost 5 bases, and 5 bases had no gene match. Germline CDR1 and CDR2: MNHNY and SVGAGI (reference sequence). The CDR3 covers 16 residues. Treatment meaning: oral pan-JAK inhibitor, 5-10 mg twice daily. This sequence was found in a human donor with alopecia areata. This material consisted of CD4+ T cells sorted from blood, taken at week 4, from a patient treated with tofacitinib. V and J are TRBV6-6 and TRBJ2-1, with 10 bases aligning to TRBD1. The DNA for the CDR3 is TGTGCCAGCAGTGGGCCGGGACAGGGGTCCTACAATGAGCAGTTCTTC. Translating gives CASSGPGQGSYNEQFF.